This T cell receptor beta chain was captured by sequencing in a study of cytomegalovirus exposure and HLA in healthy donors (dated by TCRdb to 2016 to 2017). Study-level background: In an earlier analysis of approximately 640 of the donors, 250 to 350 Gb of sequence data and approximately 120 million unique TCR beta sequences from 180 million or so T cells were reported. To decide whether each TCR beta V gene segment behaved as functional or pseudogenic, an earlier analysis of over 500 of the donors relied on high-throughput TCR beta sequencing. An early release that covered roughly 600 HLA-typed donors contained about 290 gigabases of sequencing data and around 85 million unique TCR sequences. The T cell repertoires of 670 or so subjects were profiled by immunosequencing and related to cytomegalovirus serostatus. A later analysis re-analyzed previously published TCR beta repertoires from approximately 700 donors and added high-resolution HLA genotyping to study TCR occurrence patterns. Rather than drawing on any new phenotypic data, the later analysis identified candidate immune exposures from TCR beta sequences and the way those sequences occurred across donors. Across 398 genotyped donors of the cohort, an average of roughly 250,000 unique TCR beta nucleotide sequences per donor were sequenced, and roughly a sixth of those sequences were non-productive. The aim of the study was to test whether cataloging public T cell receptors could identify signatures of past pathogen exposure. Typing coverage varied by locus: roughly 620-640 donors for A, B, C, DRB1 and DQB1; roughly 500 for DQA1; more than 600 for DPA1; approximately 470 for DPB1. Roughly 5 DR-DQ haplotypes were treated as single units for association and clustering because of strong linkage in the cohort. To predict cytomegalovirus infection status, the study combined high-throughput TCR immunosequencing, statistical association of individual TCRs with disease status, and machine learning. In addition to the first cohort of approximately 650 subjects, a separate validation cohort of over 90 different subjects was used. Of the roughly 430 genotyped donors, around 81% fell in the genetic ancestry cluster associated with self-reported Caucasian donors. A later genetic analysis took genome-wide SNP genotypes for about 55% of the 666 donors and used that subset as a discovery cohort. Every discovery cohort repertoire had been produced on one sequencing platform. Donor age, sex, ethnicity and CMV serostatus were collected together with the repertoire data. HLA typing covered class I and class II loci at four-digit resolution.

The method was the immunoSEQ multiplex PCR assay. For the multiplex PCR, a mixture combining 60 forward primers for TCR Vbeta segments and 13 reverse primers for TCR Jbeta segments was used. A multiplex PCR assay on genomic DNA amplified the CDR3 region of rearranged TCR beta genes. The amplified TCR beta libraries were sequenced on the Illumina HiSeq System as 87-base-pair reads. In the paper's pipeline: A later analysis tallied about 77 million unique TCR beta chains across the 610 or so repertoires, and some 10 million of those chains were shared by two or more donors. Raw reads were error-corrected and collapsed into unique sequences with a nearest-neighbor algorithm that merged closely related sequences to remove PCR and sequencing errors. Alignment of CDR3 sequences to IMGT reference sequences was used to assign V, D and J gene segments. For a sequence to be retained, a match of at least six nucleotides was required to both a V gene segment and a J gene segment. Rearrangements were classified as productive when the CDR3 lacked stop codons and remained in frame with V and J, and all other rearrangements were classified as non-productive. CDR3 was defined by IMGT convention, running from the second conserved V-encoded cysteine to the conserved J-encoded phenylalanine. The earlier analysis of some 580 of the donors excluded any sequence lacking an unambiguous match to a single V gene segment. An earlier analysis of around 600 of the donors classified V segments as functional when productive rearrangements were above 56.7% and as segregating when the standard deviation between donors was above 5%. A statistical classification framework was built for diagnosing cytomegalovirus status from the catalog of TCR beta chain sequences. V and J gene assignment, in a later analysis, came from comparing TCR nucleotide sequences with IMGT/GENE-DB human TR gene sequences. Using the TCRdist pipeline, a later analysis assigned CDR3 sequences along with most-parsimonious VDJ recombination scenarios. A later analysis defined each TCR beta chain by its CDR3 amino acid sequence plus V-gene family, and excluded reads lacking a unique V-gene family. In a later analysis, some 600 highly shared, low-generation-probability nucleotide sequences were removed to address suspected cross-contamination and a sequencing artifact. In a later analysis, a clonal expansion index was calculated for each public chain from normalized within-repertoire ranks of inferred template counts. In a later analysis, generation probabilities were computed using a VDJ recombination model fitted to out-of-frame rearrangements, and the results were checked against IGoR. A later analysis scored TCR-TCR, TCR-HLA and TCR-CMV co-occurrence with hypergeometric tests, applying a repertoire-size bias correction to TCR pairs. To estimate false discovery rates, a later analysis permuted the HLA or CMV assignments 20 times. In a later analysis, co-occurring TCRs were grouped using DBSCAN, and TCRdist sequence similarity was added for clustering within HLA-allele-positive subsets. Repertoires with fewer than 30,000 or more than 120,000 public chains, plus five repertoires with anomalous nucleotide sharing, were excluded from co-occurrence clustering. TCRdb obtained this table from immuneACCESS and retained in-frame rearrangements with V and J assigned. These tables miss some clones; where compared with another copy, unresolved V genes account for less than half of the shortfall, and the remainder is unexplained. V, J and clone size are those of that table, while D and trimming were read from the DNA. The sample table shows 110,000 to 150,000 clones, and about 70% are seen once. The leading ten clones occupy 1.5% to 2% of the sample.

In total, 500 to 700 healthy bone marrow donors made up the cohort. At the time of sampling, every cohort member was nominally healthy, though immune exposures that went unrecorded were likely present. The donor tested CMV seronegative and was one of the 352 seronegative cohort members. Each donor provided a peripheral blood sample, and peripheral blood mononuclear cells were used for TCR beta sequencing. The Qiagen DNeasy Blood Extraction Kit was used to extract genomic DNA from the blood cell samples. The investigation overall reported the following: The sequencing pipeline was judged likely to have produced a cluster of highly shared sequence variants as a technical artifact. A few of the identified cytomegalovirus-associated TCR beta chains were confirmed in vitro to be specific for cytomegalovirus antigens. In both the original and validation cohorts, the classifier was reported to diagnose cytomegalovirus status with high specificity and sensitivity. The authors suggested that the approach could potentially be extended to other disease states and immunological phenotypes. In a later genetic analysis, fewer N-insertions in productive TCRs were reported among donors in an Asian-associated ancestry cluster than the roughly 710-donor mean. Roughly uniform sequencing depth across donors was assumed in presence/absence analyses, although this assumption may not hold. An association between a missense DCLRE1C variant and V-gene and J-gene trimming of TCR beta chains was found in a later genetic analysis and replicated in an independent cohort. While some public TCRs were present in many individuals, most TCR sequences turned up only very rarely across donors. In a later analysis, the rate of TCR association differed among HLA loci, with DRB1 alleles having the most associated TCRs and HLA-C alleles having the fewest. In a later analysis, HLA-associated TCR beta chains showed more clonal expansion and lower generation probabilities than non-associated chains that were equally common. In this cohort, only TCR beta chains were sequenced, and detectable features were limited by the absence of alpha or paired-chain data. Because HLA typing was unavailable for some donors at each locus, only the typed subset was used in association tests. A further reported finding was that TCR beta sequences accurately predicted the HLA-A and HLA-B alleles for most subjects in the first cohort. Most CMV-associated TCR beta chains appeared to be HLA-restricted in a later analysis, and the HLA associations seemed to be driven largely by CMV exposure. The study listed 150 to 200 TCR beta chains as associated with cytomegalovirus. Linkage disequilibrium might explain the correlated functional status among segregating V segments, but an unknown experimental factor could not be excluded. A later analysis reported that several top co-occurrence clusters appeared linked to parvovirus B19, influenza, CMV and Epstein-Barr virus. In an earlier analysis of more than 450 of the donors, most TCR beta V segments were observed in productive rearrangements about 87% or about 30% of the time, broadly matching IMGT annotations. A later analysis associated around 16,000 TCR beta sequences with specific HLA alleles at a false discovery rate of 0.05. The earlier analysis of approximately 540 of the donors excluded seventeen rarely observed V segments, including chromosome 9 orphons, because counts were too low. When HLA alleles, especially DR and DQ, strongly co-occurred, attributing TCR associations to individual alleles was difficult. Immune exposure information for the cohort was limited to CMV serostatus.

Concerning this clone itself: The antigen this receptor binds is unknown. Base-call qualities are not available, and no considerably larger clone is one nucleotide away.

Sequencing used PBMCs. The clonotype was recovered from a woman aged 40 to 55 in good health and CMV-seronegative.

DNA sequence: TGTGCCAGCATCGCGCCGGGACTAGCGTTCGGTGAGCAGTTCTTC. Its protein is CASIAPGLAFGEQFF. The chain is assembled from TRBV27 and TRBJ2-1, with 10 junctional bases fitting TRBD2. Trimming accounts for 7 bases at V and 9 bases at J, while the number of junction bases matched to no gene is 12. Per the germline V gene (reference sequence), MNHEY is the CDR1 and SMNVEV is the CDR2. Its CDR3 holds 15 amino acids, cysteine through phenylalanine. CDR3 DNA is the only sequence kept; it has 45 bases, read in frame from the first base.